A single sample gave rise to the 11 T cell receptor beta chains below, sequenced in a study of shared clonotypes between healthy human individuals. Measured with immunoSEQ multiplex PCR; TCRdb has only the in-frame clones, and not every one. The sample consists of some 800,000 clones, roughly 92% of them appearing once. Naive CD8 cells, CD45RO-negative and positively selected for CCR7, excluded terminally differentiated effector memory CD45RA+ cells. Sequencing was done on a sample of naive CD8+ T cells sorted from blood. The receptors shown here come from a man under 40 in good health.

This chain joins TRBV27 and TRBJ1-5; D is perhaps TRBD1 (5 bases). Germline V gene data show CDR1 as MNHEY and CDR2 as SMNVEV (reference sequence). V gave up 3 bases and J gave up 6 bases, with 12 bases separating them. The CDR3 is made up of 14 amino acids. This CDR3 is CASSFIAGTQPQHF. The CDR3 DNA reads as TGTGCCAGCAGTTTCATCGCAGGGACTCAGCCCCAGCATTTT.

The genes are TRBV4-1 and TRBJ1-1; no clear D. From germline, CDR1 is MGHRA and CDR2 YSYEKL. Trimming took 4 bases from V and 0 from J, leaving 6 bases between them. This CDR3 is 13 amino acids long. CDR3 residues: CASSLLMNTEAFF. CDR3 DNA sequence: TGCGCCAGCAGCCTTCTCATGAACACTGAAGCTTTCTTT.

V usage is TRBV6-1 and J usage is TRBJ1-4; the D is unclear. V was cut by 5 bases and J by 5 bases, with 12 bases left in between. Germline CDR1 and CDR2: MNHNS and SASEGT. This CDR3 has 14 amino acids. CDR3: CASSTIHWNEKLFF. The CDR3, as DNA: TGTGCCAGCAGTACCATACATTGGAATGAAAAACTGTTTTTT.

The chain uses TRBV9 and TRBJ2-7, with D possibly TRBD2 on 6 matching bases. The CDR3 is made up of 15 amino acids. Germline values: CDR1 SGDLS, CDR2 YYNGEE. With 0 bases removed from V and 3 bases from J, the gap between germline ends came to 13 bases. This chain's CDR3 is CASSVDGGTNYEQYF. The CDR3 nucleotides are TGTGCCAGCAGCGTAGACGGAGGGACCAACTACGAGCAGTACTTC.

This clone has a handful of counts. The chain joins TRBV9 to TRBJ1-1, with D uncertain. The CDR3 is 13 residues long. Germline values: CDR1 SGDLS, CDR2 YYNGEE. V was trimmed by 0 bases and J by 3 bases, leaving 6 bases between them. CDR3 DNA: TGTGCCAGCAGCGTAGGACCTCACACTGAAGCTTTCTTT. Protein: CASSVGPHTEAFF.

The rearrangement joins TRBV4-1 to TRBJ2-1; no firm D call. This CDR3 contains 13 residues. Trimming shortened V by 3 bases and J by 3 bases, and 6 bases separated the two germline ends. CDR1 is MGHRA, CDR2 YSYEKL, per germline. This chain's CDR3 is CASSHEHYNEQFF. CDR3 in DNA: TGCGCCAGCAGCCACGAACACTACAATGAGCAGTTCTTC.

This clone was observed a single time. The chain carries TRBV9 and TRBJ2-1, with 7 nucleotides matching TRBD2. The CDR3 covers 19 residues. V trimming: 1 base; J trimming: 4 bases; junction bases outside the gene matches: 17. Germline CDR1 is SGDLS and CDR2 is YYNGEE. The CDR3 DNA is TGTGCCAGCAGCGTATACCGAGACGGGAGTAGCGGGCCTTACAATGAGCAGTTCTTC. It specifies CASSVYRDGSSGPYNEQFF.

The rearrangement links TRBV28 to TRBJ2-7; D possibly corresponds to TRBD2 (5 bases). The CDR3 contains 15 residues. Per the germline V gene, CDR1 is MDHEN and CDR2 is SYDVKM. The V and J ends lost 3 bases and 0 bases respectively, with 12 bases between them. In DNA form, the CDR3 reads TGTGCCAGCAGTTTTGGCGGGTCCCACTCCTACGAGCAGTACTTC. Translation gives CASSFGGSHSYEQYF.

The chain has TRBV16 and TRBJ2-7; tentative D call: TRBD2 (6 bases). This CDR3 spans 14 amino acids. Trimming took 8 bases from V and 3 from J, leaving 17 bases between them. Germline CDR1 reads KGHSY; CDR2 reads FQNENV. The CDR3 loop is CASRPFAGLYEQYF. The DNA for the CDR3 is TGTGCCAGCCGCCCTTTCGCGGGACTCTACGAGCAGTACTTC.

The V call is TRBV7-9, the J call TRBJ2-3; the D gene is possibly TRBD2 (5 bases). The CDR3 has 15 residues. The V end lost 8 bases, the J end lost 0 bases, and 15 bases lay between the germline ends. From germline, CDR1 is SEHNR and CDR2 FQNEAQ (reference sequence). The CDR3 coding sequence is TGTGCCAGCGACTACTACAGTCATAGCACAGATACGCAGTATTTT. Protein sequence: CASDYYSHSTDTQYF.

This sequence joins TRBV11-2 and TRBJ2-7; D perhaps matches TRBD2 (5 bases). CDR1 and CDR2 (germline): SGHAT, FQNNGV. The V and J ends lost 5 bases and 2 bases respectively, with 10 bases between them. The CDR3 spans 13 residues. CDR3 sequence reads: CASSLRLTYEQYF. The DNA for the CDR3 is TGTGCCAGCAGCCTACGACTAACCTACGAGCAGTACTTC.